The T cell receptor beta chain under discussion was sequenced for a study of blood T cell repertoires in COVID-19. Looking at the study overall: COVID-19 samples, acute and convalescent, were from the United States, Italy and Spain. The analysed material was cDNA or gDNA that came from T cells, B-cell-depleted T cells, or PBMCs.

Germline CDR1 is SGHRS and CDR2 is YFSETQ. The CDR3 contains 14 residues. V was shortened by 0 bases and J by 7 bases, with 11 bases between the two germline ends. Under the authors' procedure: Amplified reference gene primers provided the basis for estimating nucleated cell counts. Measured with immunoSEQ multiplex PCR; TCRdb has only the in-frame clones, and not every one. That table supplies the V and J calls and clone size; D and trimming were determined from the DNA. This sample has 200,000 or so clones, with approximately 85% found just once. The gene calls are TRBV5-1 and TRBJ1-5; D remains unclear. Sequencing input: peripheral blood. This TCR was recovered from a woman aged 70-85 years with active or convalescent COVID-19. The CDR3 DNA reads TGCGCCAGCAGCTTGGGGAAGGGAGGACAGCCCCAGCATTTT. It is translated as CASSLGKGGQPQHF.